This T cell receptor beta chain was documented in a study of blood T cell repertoires in COVID-19. Looking at the study overall: In each case, the material was cDNA or gDNA derived from T cells, B-cell-depleted T cells, or PBMCs.

This table comes from immunoSEQ multiplex PCR, and its TCRdb copy is limited to in-frame clones, with some not included. The repertoire holds hundreds of thousands of clones, with 80% to 90% as singletons. The sequence derives from a woman older than 75 with acute or convalescent COVID-19. Sequenced input: peripheral blood.

The CDR3 is CASSVGRGLAGNTIYF. The CDR3 region has the DNA TGTGCCAGCAGCGTAGGGAGGGGGCTTGCTGGAAACACCATATATTTT. The chain combines TRBV9 with TRBJ1-3, with 7 bases identical to TRBD1. There are 16 residues in the CDR3. From germline, CDR1 is SGDLS and CDR2 YYNGEE. The trim removed 0 bases at V and 2 bases at J, leaving 5 bases unmatched.